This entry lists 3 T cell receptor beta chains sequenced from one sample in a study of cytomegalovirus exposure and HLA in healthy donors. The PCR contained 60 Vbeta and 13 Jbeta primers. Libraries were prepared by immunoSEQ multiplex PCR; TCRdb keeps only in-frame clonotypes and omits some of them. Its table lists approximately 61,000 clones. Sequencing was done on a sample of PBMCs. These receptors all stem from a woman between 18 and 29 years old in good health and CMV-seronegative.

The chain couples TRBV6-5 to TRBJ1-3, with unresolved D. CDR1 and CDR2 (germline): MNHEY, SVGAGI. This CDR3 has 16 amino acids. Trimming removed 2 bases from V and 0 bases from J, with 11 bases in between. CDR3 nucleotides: TGTGCCAGCAGTTACGGCGGGTTCTCCTCTGGAAACACCATATATTTT. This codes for CASSYGGFSSGNTIYF.

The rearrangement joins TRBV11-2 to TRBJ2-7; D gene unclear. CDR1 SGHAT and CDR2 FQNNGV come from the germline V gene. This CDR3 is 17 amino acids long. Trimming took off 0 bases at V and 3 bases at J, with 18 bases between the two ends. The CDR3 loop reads CASSLDSLGLTYYEQYF. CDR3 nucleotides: TGTGCCAGCAGCTTAGATTCGCTGGGCCTAACCTACTACGAGCAGTACTTC.

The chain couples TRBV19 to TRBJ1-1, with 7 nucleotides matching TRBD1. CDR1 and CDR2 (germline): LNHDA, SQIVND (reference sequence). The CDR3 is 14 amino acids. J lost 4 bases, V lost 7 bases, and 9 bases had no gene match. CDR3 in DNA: TGTGCCAGTAACATACTAGGGGGCGGCACTGAAGCTTTCTTT. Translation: CASNILGGGTEAFF.